Below, 25 T cell receptor beta chains from the same sample are listed, as sequenced in a study of beta chain features in type 1 diabetes. Study results and caveats: All four CD4+ subsets of Type 1 diabetes patients contained TCRB CDR3s that were moderately but significantly shorter.

These receptors have no identified antigens. The whole isolated RNA underwent reverse transcription, so sequencing captured expressed TCRB transcripts. Profiled with immunoSEQ multiplex PCR; TCRdb holds only in-frame clones, not every one. The sample contains about 150,000 clones, almost 8% of which appear only once. Source material: central memory CD4+ T cells from blood. The receptors here all came from a man aged 18 to 29 with type 1 diabetes.

The chain joins TRBV7-2 to TRBJ1-4; D possibly corresponds to TRBD1 (5 bases). Germline loops: CDR1 SGHTA, CDR2 FQGNSA. This CDR3 contains 13 residues. V lost 11 bases to trimming and J lost 7 bases, with 17 bases between them. Here the CDR3 DNA reads TGTGCCGGGGCGCGCCAATTTGGTGAAAAACTGTTTTTT. This gives the protein CAGARQFGEKLFF.

This clone was recorded a few times. This chain connects TRBV7-2 to TRBJ2-3, with D possibly TRBD1 on 5 matching bases. This CDR3 has 14 amino acids. Deletions cut 3 bases from V and 0 bases from J, with 7 bases between. Germline CDR1 SGHTA, CDR2 FQGNSA. The CDR3, as DNA: TGTGCCAGCAGCTTGGGGCTTAGCACAGATACGCAGTATTTT. Amino acids: CASSLGLSTDTQYF.

This clone was observed a handful of times. The J gene is TRBJ2-3, the V gene TRBV27, with D maybe TRBD1 (5 bases). Germline assignment: CDR1 MNHEY and CDR2 SMNVEV (reference sequence). This CDR3 has 15 amino acids. The V end lost 2 bases, the J end lost 5 bases, and 14 bases lay between the germline ends. The CDR3 DNA follows: TGTGCCAGCAGTTTAAGTTCTGGGGCACAAGATACGCAGTATTTT. This sequence encodes CASSLSSGAQDTQYF.

The V gene is TRBV5-1, the J gene TRBJ2-7; 10 nucleotides align to TRBD2. Germline values: CDR1 SGHRS, CDR2 YFSETQ. V lost 3 bases, J lost 4 bases, and 7 bases stayed unmatched. This CDR3 contains 15 residues. In DNA form, the CDR3 reads TGCGCCAGCAGCTCCCCTAGCGGGAGTGGTTACGAGCAGTACTTC. Encoded protein: CASSSPSGSGYEQYF.

This clone has a handful of counts. The J gene is TRBJ2-1, the V gene TRBV4-3; D is possibly TRBD1 (5 bases). The germline V and J ends were trimmed by 4 bases and 0 bases, with 10 bases remaining between them. The CDR3 contains 15 residues. Germline V gene lookup returns CDR1 LGHNA and CDR2 YSLEER. The CDR3, as DNA: TGCGCCAGCAGCCTACAGGCTAGCTCCTACAATGAGCAGTTCTTC. This sequence encodes CASSLQASSYNEQFF.

This clone was counted only a few times. J is TRBJ2-5 and V is TRBV5-4; D is perhaps TRBD2 (5 bases). V lost 1 base and J lost 1, with 8 bases in between. Germline CDR1 and CDR2: SGHNT and YYREEE (reference sequence). The CDR3 consists of 14 residues. The CDR3 region is CASSLRGRQETQYF. The CDR3 DNA is TGTGCCAGCAGCTTGCGAGGGCGCCAAGAGACCCAGTACTTC.

This clone has a count of ten or more. This chain links TRBV7-9 with TRBJ1-5; D remains unclear. V lost 5 bases and J lost 5, with 10 bases in between. Germline CDR1 and CDR2: SEHNR and FQNEAQ (reference sequence). This CDR3 is built from 13 residues. The CDR3 sequence: CASSLGRDQPQHF. The CDR3 region has the DNA TGTGCCAGCAGCCTTGGGCGGGATCAGCCCCAGCATTTT.

The rearrangement joins TRBV5-1 to TRBJ2-7; perhaps TRBD2 as D (5 bases). CDR3 size: 11 residues. The ends were cut back, 6 bases at V and 3 bases at J, with 7 bases in the middle. Germline V CDR1 and CDR2: SGHRS, YFSETQ. The CDR3 spells CASTGSYEQYF. The CDR3 region has the DNA TGCGCCAGCACGGGGAGCTACGAGCAGTACTTC. The variable domain in full, completed from reference TRBV5-1 and TRBJ2-7, reads KAGVTQTPRYLIKTRGQQVTLSCSPISGHRSVSWYQQTPGQGLQFLFEYFSETQRNKGNFPGRFSGRQFSNSRSEMNVSTLELGDSALYLCASTGSYEQYFGPGTRLTVT.

This clone was counted between two and nine times. V and J are TRBV11-2 and TRBJ2-2; 10 positions agree with TRBD2. There are 17 residues in the CDR3. Germline lookup yields CDR1 SGHAT and CDR2 FQNNGV. J gave up 6 bases and V 3 bases, and 10 bases lay outside the gene matches. The CDR3: CASSFGSGGAFPGELFF. For the CDR3, the DNA is TGTGCCAGCAGCTTTGGGAGCGGGGGGGCCTTTCCCGGGGAGCTGTTTTTT.

The chain recombines TRBV5-1 with TRBJ1-4; D remains ambiguous. The CDR3 has 14 residues. Per the germline V gene, CDR1 is SGHRS and CDR2 is YFSETQ. Trimming pared 6 bases from V and 8 bases from J, leaving 17 bases between. The CDR3 DNA reads TGCGCCAGCAATTCTGACACCGTGGGCGAAAAACTGTTTTTT. Translation gives CASNSDTVGEKLFF.

The V gene is TRBV11-2, the J gene TRBJ2-7; 8 bases match TRBD2. Germline-derived CDR1 and CDR2 are SGHAT and FQNNGV. With 1 base clipped from V and 6 bases from J, the junction kept 5 bases outside the gene matches. The CDR3 spans 14 residues. CDR3 in amino acids: CASSLAGGPGEQYF. The CDR3 nucleotides read TGTGCCAGCAGCTTAGCGGGAGGGCCCGGCGAGCAGTACTTC.

The J gene is TRBJ2-7, the V gene TRBV4-3; 7 nucleotides align to TRBD1. The CDR3 has 16 residues. Germline-derived CDR1 and CDR2 are LGHNA and YSLEER. Unmatched junction bases numbered 10, after V lost 4 bases and J lost 1 base. The CDR3 sequence: CASSLKQTGTSYEQYF. CDR3 coding DNA: TGCGCCAGCAGCCTGAAACAGACAGGGACATCCTACGAGCAGTACTTC.

The CDR3 DNA follows: TGTGCCAGCAGCTTAGGGACATCTTTTGAAAAACTGTTTTTT. It is translated as CASSLGTSFEKLFF. V gene TRBV11-2 combines with J gene TRBJ1-4; D may be TRBD1 (5 bases). Germline lookup yields CDR1 SGHAT and CDR2 FQNNGV. The CDR3 extends over 14 amino acids. V was shortened by 1 base and J by 7 bases, with 10 bases between the two germline ends.

This clone was recorded many times. V and J are TRBV11-2 and TRBJ1-2, with 7 positions matching TRBD1. Germline V gene lookup returns CDR1 SGHAT and CDR2 FQNNGV. The CDR3 is 15 residues long. V lost 4 bases, J lost 4 bases, and 9 bases stayed unmatched. The CDR3 nucleotides are TGTGCCAGCAGCTCTACCAGGGGGACCTCCTATGGCTACACCTTC. Translating it yields CASSSTRGTSYGYTF.

This chain connects TRBV7-9 to TRBJ2-1; 10 positions match TRBD1. V lost 6 bases, J lost 5 bases, and 4 bases stayed unmatched. The length of the CDR3 is 14 residues. Germline lookup yields CDR1 SEHNR and CDR2 FQNEAQ (reference sequence). As DNA, the CDR3 is TGTGCCAGCAGTTCGGGACAGGGGAACAATGAGCAGTTCTTC. Protein product: CASSSGQGNNEQFF.

This clone was observed a handful of times. This sample also contains other DNA sequences that code for the same CDR3. The chain links TRBV30 to TRBJ1-4; 7 nucleotides agree with TRBD1. The germline gives CDR1 GTSNPN, CDR2 SVGIG (reference sequence). The CDR3 sequence is 15 residues long. J gave up 8 bases and V 0 bases, and 9 bases lay outside the gene matches. CDR3 DNA sequence: TGTGCCTGGAGTGTGAGAACAGGGGCGGGAGAAAAACTGTTTTTT. Translation gives CAWSVRTGAGEKLFF.

The chain uses TRBV6-1 and TRBJ2-7, with TRBD1 matching over 8 bases. The CDR3 runs to 14 residues. Per the germline V gene, CDR1 is MNHNS and CDR2 is SASEGT. V lost 8 bases to trimming and J lost 5 bases; unmatched junction nucleotides: 11. DNA for the CDR3: TGTGCCAGCTCCGAGAGACCGGACAGGGACGAGCAGTACTTC. Translated, it gives CASSERPDRDEQYF.

J is TRBJ2-5 and V is TRBV9; 10 nucleotides agree with TRBD2. The CDR3 has 16 amino acids. In germline, CDR1 is SGDLS, CDR2 YYNGEE. V shed 6 bases and J 2 bases; nucleotides not matched to a gene: 10. The CDR3 here is CASNGLADGGQETQYF. CDR3 in DNA: TGTGCCAGCAACGGACTAGCGGACGGGGGACAAGAGACCCAGTACTTC.

V is TRBV7-8 and J is TRBJ2-5; unclear D gene. The CDR3 extends over 11 amino acids. The germline CDR1 and CDR2 sequences are SGHVS and FQNEAQ. Trimming pared 5 bases from V and 5 bases from J, leaving 6 bases between. CDR3: CASSPQETQYF. The CDR3 coding sequence is TGTGCCAGCAGCCCCCAGGAGACCCAGTACTTC.

This rearrangement joins TRBV6-1 to TRBJ2-7; D gene unclear. The CDR3 is 15 amino acids. Germline CDR1 reads MNHNS; CDR2 reads SASEGT. The ends were cut back, 2 bases at V and 1 base at J, with 12 bases in the middle. The CDR3 DNA reads TGTGCCAGCAGTGAAAGCGTGAGAAGTTCCTACGAGCAGTACTTC. Protein product: CASSESVRSSYEQYF.

The chain has TRBV5-5 and TRBJ1-2; maybe TRBD1 (6 bases). The CDR3 has 14 residues. Germline CDR1 SGHKS, CDR2 YYEKEE (reference sequence). Trimming removed 0 bases at V and 6 bases at J, with 12 bases between. CDR3 sequence: CASSLARTAHGYTF. As DNA, the CDR3 is TGTGCCAGCAGCTTGGCCAGGACAGCGCATGGCTACACCTTC.

The chain joins TRBV9 to TRBJ1-4; tentative D call: TRBD1 (6 bases). Trimming cost V 3 bases and J 6 bases, with 6 bases left between them. The CDR3 runs to 12 residues. CDR1 SGDLS and CDR2 YYNGEE come from the germline V gene. In nucleotides, the CDR3 is TGTGCCAGCAGCGACAGGGATGAAAAACTGTTTTTT. Its protein is CASSDRDEKLFF.

In its sample, this clone was seen a few times. This rearrangement joins TRBV7-8 to TRBJ2-4, with TRBD1 identical over 8 bases. Germline V gene data show CDR1 as SGHVS and CDR2 as FQNEAQ. The CDR3 contains 14 residues. Trimming at V came to 5 bases and at J to 7 bases, leaving 7 bases not matched to a gene. CDR3 loop: CASSARGQPNIQYF. CDR3 DNA sequence: TGTGCCAGCAGCGCCAGGGGGCAACCGAACATTCAGTACTTC.

The rearrangement links TRBV2 to TRBJ2-7, with TRBD1 matching 8 bases. The CDR3 spans 12 residues. Germline lookup yields CDR1 SNHLY and CDR2 FYNNEI. V lost 5 bases to trimming and J lost 5 bases; unmatched junction nucleotides: 2. CDR3 sequence reads: CASSSGGNEQYF. Written as DNA, the CDR3 is TGTGCCAGCAGTTCAGGGGGCAACGAGCAGTACTTC.

There are a few counts of this clone. V is TRBV28 and J is TRBJ2-7; 11 bases line up with TRBD2. The germline V gene encodes CDR1 MDHEN and CDR2 SYDVKM. V lost 3 bases, J lost 0 bases, and 7 bases stayed unmatched. This CDR3 has 17 residues. The CDR3 bases are TGTGCCAGCAGTTTCACGCCGGGACTAGCGGCCTCCTACGAGCAGTACTTC. The encoded protein is CASSFTPGLAASYEQYF.